The rows below give T cell receptor beta chains drawn from one sample of a study of Ad26.COV2.S vaccination and SARS-CoV-2 variants. Measured with immunoSEQ multiplex PCR; TCRdb has only the in-frame clones, and not every one. Among 350,000 to 450,000 clones, roughly 87% were seen once, and the ten largest hold more than 3%. Specimen: peripheral blood, collected in a trial of Ad26.COV2.S vaccine versus placebo. These TCRs come from a person aged 18-65 years who received the Ad26.COV2.S COVID-19 vaccine or a placebo. CDR3s include the opening cysteine and the closing phenylalanine or tryptophan. Each record gives: J gene, D gene, V gene, clone size, CDR3 DNA, CDR3 protein. The D gene is left open where the match is weak. Part of the rows lack a size; the others show once, few, many or a class for expanded clones.

j_gene: TRBJ2-7; d_gene: TRBD1; v_gene: TRBV4-1; abundance: NA; CDR3nt: TGCGCCAGCAGCCAAGACCGGACAGGAAGCTCCTACGAGCAGTACTTC; CDR3aa: CASSQDRTGSSYEQYF
j_gene: TRBJ1-2; d_gene: NA; v_gene: TRBV19; abundance: NA; CDR3nt: TGTGCCAGTAGTCCCTCAACAGGGAACCCAAATGATGGCTACACCTTC; CDR3aa: CASSPSTGNPNDGYTF
j_gene: TRBJ1-2; d_gene: NA; v_gene: TRBV21-1; abundance: NA; CDR3nt: TGTGCCAGCAGTCCGGGACAGGGACGTGGCTACACCTTC; CDR3aa: CASSPGQGRGYTF
j_gene: TRBJ2-5; d_gene: NA; v_gene: TRBV5-1; abundance: NA; CDR3nt: TGCGCCAGCAGCTGGGGCAGATCAGGACCAGAGACCCAGTACTTC; CDR3aa: CASSWGRSGPETQYF
j_gene: TRBJ1-4; d_gene: TRBD1; v_gene: TRBV30; abundance: NA; CDR3nt: TGTGCCTGGTCTGGGCTTACCGGGACAGGGGTAGAGGGGGAAAAACTGTTTTTT; CDR3aa: CAWSGLTGTGVEGEKLFF
j_gene: TRBJ2-2; d_gene: NA; v_gene: TRBV15; abundance: NA; CDR3nt: TGTGCCACCAGTTCCACCGGGGAGCTGTTTTTT; CDR3aa: CATSSTGELFF
j_gene: TRBJ2-3; d_gene: NA; v_gene: TRBV11-1; abundance: NA; CDR3nt: TGTGCCAGCAGCTTAGGAGGGAGCACAGATACGCAGTATTTT; CDR3aa: CASSLGGSTDTQYF
j_gene: TRBJ2-7; d_gene: TRBD2; v_gene: TRBV11-3; abundance: NA; CDR3nt: TGTGCCAGCAGCTTAGGTACTAGCGGAGGCGAGCAGTACTTC; CDR3aa: CASSLGTSGGEQYF
j_gene: TRBJ2-1; d_gene: NA; v_gene: TRBV7-9; abundance: NA; CDR3nt: TGTGCCAGCAGCTTATACACCAATGGGCAGTTCTTC; CDR3aa: CASSLYTNGQFF
j_gene: TRBJ2-3; d_gene: TRBD1; v_gene: TRBV7-3; abundance: NA; CDR3nt: TGTGCCAGCAGCTTCGGGACAGCGAGCACAGATACGCAGTATTTT; CDR3aa: CASSFGTASTDTQYF
j_gene: TRBJ1-4; d_gene: NA; v_gene: TRBV23-1; abundance: few; CDR3nt: TGCGCCAGCAGTCACAACAGGGCGAAAGGTGAAAAACTGTTTTTT; CDR3aa: CASSHNRAKGEKLFF
j_gene: TRBJ1-2; d_gene: NA; v_gene: TRBV30; abundance: NA; CDR3nt: TGTGCCTGGAGTTCGGACAGAGGGAACTATGGCTACACCTTC; CDR3aa: CAWSSDRGNYGYTF
j_gene: TRBJ1-1; d_gene: NA; v_gene: TRBV7-8; abundance: NA; CDR3nt: TGTGCCAGCAGAGAGGTCCAGGGGAGGAGCACTGAAGCTTTCTTT; CDR3aa: CASREVQGRSTEAFF
j_gene: TRBJ2-5; d_gene: TRBD2; v_gene: TRBV7-3; abundance: NA; CDR3nt: TGTGCCAGCAGCTCGGGACTAGCGGGCCAAGAGACCCAGTACTTC; CDR3aa: CASSSGLAGQETQYF
j_gene: TRBJ2-3; d_gene: NA; v_gene: TRBV2; abundance: few; CDR3nt: TGTGCCAGCAGTGGGATAAGTCCCTATACGCAGTATTTT; CDR3aa: CASSGISPYTQYF
j_gene: TRBJ1-1; d_gene: NA; v_gene: TRBV2; abundance: NA; CDR3nt: TGTGCCAGCAGTGAAGGGCAGGTTAACGCCCCGAAGGGGACGACTGAAGCTTTCTTT; CDR3aa: CASSEGQVNAPKGTTEAFF
j_gene: TRBJ1-3; d_gene: NA; v_gene: TRBV6-5; abundance: NA; CDR3nt: TGTGCCAGCAGCCGGGACGGGAGAAACACCATATATTTT; CDR3aa: CASSRDGRNTIYF
j_gene: TRBJ1-2; d_gene: TRBD1; v_gene: TRBV5-1; abundance: NA; CDR3nt: TGCGCCAGCAGCTTGGATGGGACAGGGGATTTGTATGGCTACACCTTC; CDR3aa: CASSLDGTGDLYGYTF
j_gene: TRBJ2-7; d_gene: TRBD1; v_gene: TRBV6-6; abundance: NA; CDR3nt: TGTGCCAGCAGCCCCGTTGAGCAGGGGGCCCACGAGCAGTACTTC; CDR3aa: CASSPVEQGAHEQYF
j_gene: TRBJ1-2; d_gene: NA; v_gene: TRBV6-5; abundance: NA; CDR3nt: TGTGCCAGCAGTTACTCGCCAGCTTATGGCTACACCTTC; CDR3aa: CASSYSPAYGYTF
j_gene: TRBJ2-5; d_gene: TRBD1; v_gene: TRBV18; abundance: NA; CDR3nt: TGTGCCAGCTCACCAAATTCGGGACAGGGGACTGCCGAGACCCAGTACTTC; CDR3aa: CASSPNSGQGTAETQYF
j_gene: TRBJ2-7; d_gene: NA; v_gene: TRBV7-6; abundance: NA; CDR3nt: TGTGCCAGCAGCTCCCTGGCCTCCGGGATCAGCCGGTACGAGCAGTACTTC; CDR3aa: CASSSLASGISRYEQYF
j_gene: TRBJ2-2; d_gene: NA; v_gene: TRBV9; abundance: once; CDR3nt: TGTGCCAGCAGCGCCGGTCAGCCGAACACCGGGGAGCTGTTTTTT; CDR3aa: CASSAGQPNTGELFF
j_gene: TRBJ2-1; d_gene: TRBD2; v_gene: TRBV9; abundance: NA; CDR3nt: TGTGCCAGCAGCGTAACGGCGGGGGGCTACAATGAGCAGTTCTTC; CDR3aa: CASSVTAGGYNEQFF
j_gene: TRBJ1-1; d_gene: NA; v_gene: TRBV20-1; abundance: NA; CDR3nt: TGCAGTGCTAGGGGTAGGGCTGAAGCTTTCTTT; CDR3aa: CSARGRAEAFF
j_gene: TRBJ1-2; d_gene: NA; v_gene: TRBV4-3; abundance: few; CDR3nt: TGCGCCAGCAGCCAAGAGCTAGGAAACTATGGCTACACCTTC; CDR3aa: CASSQELGNYGYTF
j_gene: TRBJ2-7; d_gene: NA; v_gene: TRBV30; abundance: few; CDR3nt: TGTGCCTGGAGTGTAAAGCCCCTCTACGAGCAGTACTTC; CDR3aa: CAWSVKPLYEQYF
j_gene: TRBJ1-5; d_gene: NA; v_gene: TRBV19; abundance: NA; CDR3nt: TGTGCCAGTAGTTTAAGCGGGGGTAGCAATCAGCCCCAGCATTTT; CDR3aa: CASSLSGGSNQPQHF
j_gene: TRBJ2-7; d_gene: NA; v_gene: TRBV30; abundance: NA; CDR3nt: TGTGCCTGGAGTATTTCTAATTACGAGCAGTACTTC; CDR3aa: CAWSISNYEQYF
j_gene: TRBJ2-1; d_gene: NA; v_gene: TRBV19; abundance: NA; CDR3nt: TGTGCCAGTAGTACCCGGGCAGGGAACTACAATGAGCAGTTCTTC; CDR3aa: CASSTRAGNYNEQFF
j_gene: TRBJ2-1; d_gene: NA; v_gene: TRBV2; abundance: NA; CDR3nt: TGTGCCAGCAGCTTAACGAGGGGGGTCCTCTTC; CDR3aa: CASSLTRGVLF
j_gene: TRBJ1-1; d_gene: TRBD1; v_gene: TRBV19; abundance: NA; CDR3nt: TGTGCCAGTAGTAAAGGACAGGGTATAAAGGCTTTCTTT; CDR3aa: CASSKGQGIKAFF
j_gene: TRBJ2-7; d_gene: NA; v_gene: TRBV29-1; abundance: NA; CDR3nt: TGCAGCGTTGAATCAGTCGGCCGACCCTACGAGCAGTACTTC; CDR3aa: CSVESVGRPYEQYF
j_gene: TRBJ1-5; d_gene: NA; v_gene: TRBV19; abundance: once; CDR3nt: TGTGCCAGTACCCCAGCTCGGGTTTCCTACAATCAGCCCCAGCATTTT; CDR3aa: CASTPARVSYNQPQHF
j_gene: TRBJ1-5; d_gene: NA; v_gene: TRBV19; abundance: NA; CDR3nt: TGTGCCAGTATAGCTTTTGTGTTGTCAGGTGGAAACCGGGATTATAGCAATCAGCCCCAGCATTTT; CDR3aa: CASIAFVLSGGNRDYSNQPQHF
j_gene: TRBJ1-2; d_gene: TRBD1; v_gene: TRBV6-1; abundance: NA; CDR3nt: TGTGCCAGCAGTGAACTCCGGGACAGGGGCGGCTACACCTTC; CDR3aa: CASSELRDRGGYTF
j_gene: TRBJ1-2; d_gene: TRBD1; v_gene: TRBV27; abundance: NA; CDR3nt: TGTGCCAGCACCCCGGACAGGGAGACCTATGGCTACACCTTC; CDR3aa: CASTPDRETYGYTF
j_gene: TRBJ2-3; d_gene: NA; v_gene: TRBV5-1; abundance: once; CDR3nt: TGCGCCAGCAGCTTCACAGGGCAAGATACGCAGTATTTT; CDR3aa: CASSFTGQDTQYF
j_gene: TRBJ1-2; d_gene: NA; v_gene: TRBV5-1; abundance: NA; CDR3nt: TGCGCCAGCAGCCCGGGATCGGGGATCGGTGGCTACACCTTC; CDR3aa: CASSPGSGIGGYTF
j_gene: TRBJ2-2; d_gene: NA; v_gene: TRBV4-1; abundance: NA; CDR3nt: TGCGCCAGCAGCCAAGGGGGTGGGGGGAAGGCCGGGGAGCTGTTTTTT; CDR3aa: CASSQGGGGKAGELFF
j_gene: TRBJ2-7; d_gene: NA; v_gene: TRBV19; abundance: NA; CDR3nt: TGTGCCAGTAGTAGGAAGAGCTCCTACGAGCAGTACTTC; CDR3aa: CASSRKSSYEQYF
j_gene: TRBJ1-4; d_gene: TRBD1; v_gene: TRBV30; abundance: NA; CDR3nt: TGTGCCTGGAGTGTTGGGCAGGGGGCGAGGGCGGAAAAACTGTTTTTT; CDR3aa: CAWSVGQGARAEKLFF
j_gene: TRBJ2-3; d_gene: TRBD1; v_gene: TRBV4-2; abundance: NA; CDR3nt: TGTGCCAGCAGCCAAGAGGTTGGGACAGGGTACATGGTAGCTAGCACAGATACGCAGTATTTT; CDR3aa: CASSQEVGTGYMVASTDTQYF
j_gene: TRBJ1-2; d_gene: NA; v_gene: TRBV2; abundance: NA; CDR3nt: TGTGCCAGCAAAAGGGGCAGGGGTCTCTATGGCTACACCTTC; CDR3aa: CASKRGRGLYGYTF
j_gene: TRBJ1-6; d_gene: NA; v_gene: TRBV18; abundance: NA; CDR3nt: TGTGCCAGCTCAGAAGGGGGGGGCGCGAATTCACCCCTCCACTTT; CDR3aa: CASSEGGGANSPLHF
j_gene: TRBJ2-3; d_gene: NA; v_gene: TRBV18; abundance: NA; CDR3nt: TGTGCCAGCTCACCACCGGCAGGGAGGGATACGCAGTATTTT; CDR3aa: CASSPPAGRDTQYF
j_gene: TRBJ2-3; d_gene: NA; v_gene: TRBV6-5; abundance: NA; CDR3nt: TGTGCCAGCAGTTACTCAAGCGTTACAGATACGCAGTATTTT; CDR3aa: CASSYSSVTDTQYF
j_gene: TRBJ2-7; d_gene: TRBD1; v_gene: TRBV30; abundance: NA; CDR3nt: TGTGCCTGGAGTGTACAGGGGATTTCCTACGAGCAGTACTTC; CDR3aa: CAWSVQGISYEQYF
j_gene: TRBJ1-4; d_gene: NA; v_gene: TRBV6-5; abundance: few; CDR3nt: TGTGCCAGCAGCCCACAGGGAGGAGGCGAAAAACTGTTTTTT; CDR3aa: CASSPQGGGEKLFF
j_gene: TRBJ2-7; d_gene: TRBD2; v_gene: TRBV9; abundance: NA; CDR3nt: TGTGCCAGCAGCGCCTGGACTAGCGGGGGATCCTACGAGCAGTACTTC; CDR3aa: CASSAWTSGGSYEQYF
j_gene: TRBJ2-5; d_gene: NA; v_gene: TRBV6-2/TRBV6-3; abundance: NA; CDR3nt: TGTGCCAGCAGCCTCTGGGGATACCAAGAGACCCAGTACTTC; CDR3aa: CASSLWGYQETQYF
j_gene: TRBJ1-4; d_gene: NA; v_gene: TRBV6-6; abundance: NA; CDR3nt: TGTGCCAGCAGTTTCAGGGGAACTAATGAAAAACTGTTTTTT; CDR3aa: CASSFRGTNEKLFF
j_gene: TRBJ2-3; d_gene: NA; v_gene: TRBV15; abundance: NA; CDR3nt: TGTGCCACCAGCAGAGAGAGGGGGGCAGGGCGGCTCACAGATACGCAGTATTTT; CDR3aa: CATSRERGAGRLTDTQYF
j_gene: TRBJ2-1; d_gene: NA; v_gene: TRBV29-1; abundance: NA; CDR3nt: TGCAGCGTTGAACGGACGAACAATGAGCAGTTCTTC; CDR3aa: CSVERTNNEQFF
j_gene: TRBJ2-7; d_gene: NA; v_gene: TRBV5-1; abundance: NA; CDR3nt: TGCGCCAGCAGCTTGGGCACCTCCACCTACGAGCAGTACTTC; CDR3aa: CASSLGTSTYEQYF
j_gene: TRBJ2-4; d_gene: NA; v_gene: TRBV4-1; abundance: NA; CDR3nt: TGCGCCAGCAGCCAGAGGTGGGGCAAAAACATTCAGTACTTC; CDR3aa: CASSQRWGKNIQYF
j_gene: TRBJ2-7; d_gene: NA; v_gene: TRBV9; abundance: NA; CDR3nt: TGTGCCAGCAGCGGACAGGCCGCGGCCGAGCAGTACTTC; CDR3aa: CASSGQAAAEQYF
j_gene: TRBJ2-7; d_gene: TRBD1; v_gene: TRBV5-6; abundance: NA; CDR3nt: TGTGCCAGCAGCTTGGTTAGGGGACAGGGAACCTACGAGCAGTACTTC; CDR3aa: CASSLVRGQGTYEQYF
j_gene: TRBJ1-5; d_gene: NA; v_gene: TRBV7-9; abundance: NA; CDR3nt: TGTGCCAGCAGCGTAGGGGACCTCCCCAATCAGCCCCAGCATTTT; CDR3aa: CASSVGDLPNQPQHF
j_gene: TRBJ2-7; d_gene: NA; v_gene: TRBV7-2; abundance: NA; CDR3nt: TGTGCCAGCAGCTACCGGGACAACTCCTACGAGCAGTACTTC; CDR3aa: CASSYRDNSYEQYF